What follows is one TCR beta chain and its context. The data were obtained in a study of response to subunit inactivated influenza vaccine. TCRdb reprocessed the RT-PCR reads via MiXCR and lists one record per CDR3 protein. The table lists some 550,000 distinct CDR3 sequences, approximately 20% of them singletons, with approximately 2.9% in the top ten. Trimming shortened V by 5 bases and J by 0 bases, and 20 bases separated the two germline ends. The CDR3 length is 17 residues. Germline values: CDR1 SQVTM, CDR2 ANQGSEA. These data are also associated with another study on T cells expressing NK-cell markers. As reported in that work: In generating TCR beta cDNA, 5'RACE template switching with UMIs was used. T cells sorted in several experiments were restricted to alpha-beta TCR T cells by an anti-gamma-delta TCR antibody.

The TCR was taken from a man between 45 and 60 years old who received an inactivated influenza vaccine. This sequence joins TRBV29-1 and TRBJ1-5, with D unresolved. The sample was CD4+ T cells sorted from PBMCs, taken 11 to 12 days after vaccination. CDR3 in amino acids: CSVHLADPAYSNQPQHF. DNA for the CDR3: TGCAGCGTTCATCTGGCAGATCCTGCTTATAGCAATCAGCCCCAGCATTTT.